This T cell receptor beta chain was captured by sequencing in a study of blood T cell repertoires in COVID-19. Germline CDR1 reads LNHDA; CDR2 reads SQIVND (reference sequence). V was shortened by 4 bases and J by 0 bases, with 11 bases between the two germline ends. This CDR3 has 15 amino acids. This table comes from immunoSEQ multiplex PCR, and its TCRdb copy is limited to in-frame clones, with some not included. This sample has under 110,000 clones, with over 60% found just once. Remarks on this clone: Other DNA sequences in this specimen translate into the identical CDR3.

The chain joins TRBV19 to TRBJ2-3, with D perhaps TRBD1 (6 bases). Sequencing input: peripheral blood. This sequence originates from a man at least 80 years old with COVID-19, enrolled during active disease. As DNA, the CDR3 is TGTGCCAGTAGTACGTACAGGGCTAGCACAGATACGCAGTATTTT. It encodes CASSTYRASTDTQYF. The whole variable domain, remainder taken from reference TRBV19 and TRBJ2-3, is DGGITQSPKYLFRKEGQNVTLSCEQNLNHDAMYWYRQDPGQGLRLIYYSQIVNDFQKGDIAEGYSVSREKKESFPLTVTSAQKNPTAFYLCASSTYRASTDTQYFGPGTRLTVL.